This T cell receptor beta chain was retrieved from a study of shared clonotypes between healthy human individuals. Study conclusions and caveats: Rarefaction curves obtained for sorted subsets showed sequencing incomplete despite large depth.

As for this clone: The antigen is unknown.

This CDR3 is 13 amino acids long. Germline V lookup: CDR1 SQVTM, CDR2 ANQGSEA. Trimming took 7 bases from V and 2 from J, leaving 11 bases between them. Every subset had its genomic DNA shared out evenly among several immunoSEQ plates. Sequencing was performed with immunoSEQ multiplex PCR; in TCRdb, only in-frame clones are kept and a portion is missing. Among about 2.4 million clones, 90% to 95% were seen once, and the ten largest hold roughly 0.36%. The donors, all of them Caucasian adults, lived in Nashville, Tennessee. V usage is TRBV29-1 and J usage is TRBJ2-2; D is perhaps TRBD1 or TRBD2 (5 bases each). The origin of this receptor is a man aged 18 to 30 in good health. Some clones in this sample may be carry-over from other donors' samples. Sequenced material: naive CD4+ T cells from PBMCs. The subset denotes: CD45RA+ positively selected. DNA of the CDR3: TGCAGCGCCGAGAGGGGAAACACCGGGGAGCTGTTTTTT. Amino acid sequence: CSAERGNTGELFF.